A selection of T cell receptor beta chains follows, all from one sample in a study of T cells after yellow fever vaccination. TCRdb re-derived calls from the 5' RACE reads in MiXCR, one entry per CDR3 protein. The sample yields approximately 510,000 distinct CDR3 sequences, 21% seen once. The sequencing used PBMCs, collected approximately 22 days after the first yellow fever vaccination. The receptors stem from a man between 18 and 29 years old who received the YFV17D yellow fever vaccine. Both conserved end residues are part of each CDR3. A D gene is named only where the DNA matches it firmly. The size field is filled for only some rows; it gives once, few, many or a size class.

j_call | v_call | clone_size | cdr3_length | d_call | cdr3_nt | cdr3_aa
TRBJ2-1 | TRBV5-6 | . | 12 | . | TGTGCCAGCAGCTCCCGGATCTATGAGCAGTTCTTC | CASSSRIYEQFF
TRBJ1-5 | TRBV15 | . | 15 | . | TGTGCCACCAGCAGATCGAAGGGGCTTGATCAGCCCCAGCATTTT | CATSRSKGLDQPQHF
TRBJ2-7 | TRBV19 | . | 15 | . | TGTGCCAGTAGTATTGGGCAGCGCCGGGTCAACGAGCAGTACTTC | CASSIGQRRVNEQYF
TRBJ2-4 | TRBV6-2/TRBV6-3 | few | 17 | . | TGTGCCAGCAGTACAAACATTAGGACCGGGGGCAAAAACATTCAGTACTTC | CASSTNIRTGGKNIQYF
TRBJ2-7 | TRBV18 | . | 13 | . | TGTGCCAGCTCACCAGGAAGGGCCTACGAGCAGTACTTC | CASSPGRAYEQYF
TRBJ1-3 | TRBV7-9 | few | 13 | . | TGTGCCAGCAGCTTAGAACAGGTCGCCACCATATATTTT | CASSLEQVATIYF
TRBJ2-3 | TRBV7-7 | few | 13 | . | TGTGCTAGCAGCCGGGACACCACAGATACGCAGTATTTT | CASSRDTTDTQYF
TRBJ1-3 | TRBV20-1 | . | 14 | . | TGCAGTGCCCCCGCAAGGGTCGCTGGAAACACCATATATTTT | CSAPARVAGNTIYF
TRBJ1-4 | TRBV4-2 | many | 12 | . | TGTGCCAGCAGCCAAGACGGGAGAAAACTGTTTTTT | CASSQDGRKLFF
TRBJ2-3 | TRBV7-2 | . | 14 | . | TGTGCCAGCACCGACAGTAGGGCCACAGATACGCAGTATTTT | CASTDSRATDTQYF
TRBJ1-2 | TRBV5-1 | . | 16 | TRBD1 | TGCGCCAGCAGCGTCGGAGGGTCGGGACAGCACTATGGCTACACCTTC | CASSVGGSGQHYGYTF
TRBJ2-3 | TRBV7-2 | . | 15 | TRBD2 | TGTGCCAGCAGCTTAGGCGGGGGGAAGGCAGATACGCAGTATTTT | CASSLGGGKADTQYF
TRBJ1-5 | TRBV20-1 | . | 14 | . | TGCAGTGCCCTCTTCGGGGTAAGCAATCAGCCCCAGCATTTT | CSALFGVSNQPQHF
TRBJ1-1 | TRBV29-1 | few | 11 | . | TGCAGCGTTGAGTCGACCACTGAAGCTTTCTTT | CSVESTTEAFF
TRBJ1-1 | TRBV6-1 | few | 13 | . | TGTGCCAGCACTCCCACTCGGGGGGCCGAAGCTTTCTTT | CASTPTRGAEAFF
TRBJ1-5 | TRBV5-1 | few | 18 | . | TGCGCCAGCAGGTCCCCCCCAGGGGTTAGGGATAGCAATCAGCCCCAGCATTTT | CASRSPPGVRDSNQPQHF